This T cell receptor beta chain was identified during a study of T-cell reconstitution after alpha-beta-depleted transplantation in children. Study conclusions and caveats: It was reported that alpha-beta T cells came from several hundred expanded graft clones (about two months after transplant). T-cell counts and diversity at one year post-transplant came mainly from newly produced T cells.

This clonotype was found a few times. Its antigen is not identified. The germline gives CDR1 MGHRA, CDR2 YSYEKL. With 0 bases removed from V and 2 bases from J, the gap between germline ends came to 11 bases. The CDR3 length is 15 residues. Unique molecular identifiers tagged the TCRbeta library. One entry per CDR3 protein, called by TCRdb with MiXCR from the PCR reads. The data hold about 870,000 distinct CDR3 sequences, with 15% to 20% observed a single time. The sequence was collected from a male patient between 5 and 17 years old who had a stem cell transplant for acute lymphoblastic leukemia, so the T cells may come from the graft donor. Specimen: PBMCs, mostly from graft donor cells, collected 360 days after TCRalphabeta/CD19-depleted stem cell transplant. This chain joins TRBV4-1 and TRBJ2-7; no clear D gene. CDR3: CASSQDRARAYEQYF. CDR3 sequence (DNA): TGCGCCAGCAGCCAAGATAGGGCACGGGCCTACGAGCAGTACTTC.